This T cell receptor (beta chain) derives from a study of blood T cell repertoires in COVID-19. The table came from immunoSEQ multiplex PCR; TCRdb's copy has only in-frame clones and leaves some out. The repertoire holds 250,000 to 400,000 clones, 85% to 90% seen once, with less than 3.5% in the top ten. This CDR3 region has 15 residues. J lost 4 bases, V lost 5 bases, and 6 bases had no gene match. Germline lookup yields CDR1 SGHRS and CDR2 YFSETQ. The sample was peripheral blood. This TCR came from a woman aged 30 to 39 with COVID-19, enrolled during active disease. This chain uses TRBV5-1 with TRBJ2-1; TRBD2 matches at 10 bases. CDR3 region: CASRPGTSDYNEQFF. Written as DNA, the CDR3 is TGCGCCAGCAGGCCCGGGACTAGCGATTACAATGAGCAGTTCTTC.